The clone carrying this TCR beta chain appeared once. The data were obtained in a study of blood T cell repertoires in COVID-19. Study at large: The samples span acute and convalescent COVID-19 from the United States, Italy and Spain. The cDNA or gDNA used as material had been derived from T cells, B-cell-depleted T cells, or PBMCs.

V lost 0 bases to trimming and J lost 2 bases; unmatched junction nucleotides: 4. This CDR3 contains 15 residues. The germline CDR1 and CDR2 sequences are LGHNA and YSLEER. In the study's own analysis: Amplification of reference gene primers was used by the study to estimate nucleated cell counts. TCRdb's copy holds only in-frame clones and misses some; the assay was immunoSEQ multiplex PCR. Clone size and the V and J calls come from that table; the DNA yielded D and trimming. In the table there are around 280,000 clones, around 87% of which are singletons. The chain recombines TRBV4-3 with TRBJ2-7, with 7 bases identical to TRBD2. The TCR sequence derives from a woman between 45 and 60 years old who had recovered from COVID-19. Sequenced: peripheral blood. CDR3: CASSQDGEGPYEQYF. The CDR3 nucleotides read TGCGCCAGCAGCCAAGATGGGGAGGGGCCCTACGAGCAGTACTTC.